These 32 T cell receptor beta chains were sequenced from one sample in a study of OX40 agonist ivuxolimab in advanced cancers. The assay was immunoSEQ multiplex PCR, and TCRdb's table has in-frame clones only and misses some. The table lists tens of thousands of clones, 70% to 90% of them singletons. The starting material was CD4+ or CD8+ T cells sorted from blood, obtained in a trial of the OX40 agonist ivuxolimab. These receptor sequences come from an adult with an advanced solid tumor such as melanoma, head and neck, liver or kidney cancer.

This rearrangement joins TRBV15 to TRBJ2-2, with 8 bases lining up with TRBD1. CDR3 length equals 15 residues. V lost 0 bases, J lost 3 bases, and 0 bases stayed unmatched. The germline V gene encodes CDR1 LNHNV and CDR2 YYDKDF (reference sequence). The CDR3 DNA reads TGTGCCACCAGCAGAGAGGACAGGGACACCGGGGAGCTGTTTTTT. Amino acid sequence: CATSREDRDTGELFF.

This clone was picked up one time. The chain couples TRBV5-1 to TRBJ2-3; 10 positions match TRBD1. CDR3 size: 15 residues. Germline V gene data show CDR1 as SGHRS and CDR2 as YFSETQ. V dropped 2 bases and J dropped 5; count of bases not matched to a gene: 5. The CDR3 reads CASSFGTGVQDTQYF. The CDR3 nucleotides are TGCGCCAGCAGCTTCGGGACAGGGGTGCAAGATACGCAGTATTTT.

The V gene is TRBV5-4, the J gene TRBJ1-1; the D gene is possibly TRBD1 (6 bases). V lost 0 bases and J lost 3, with 12 bases in between. Germline loops: CDR1 SGHNT, CDR2 YYREEE (reference sequence). This CDR3 contains 15 residues. This CDR3 is CASSLGGGRDTEAFF. CDR3 bases: TGTGCCAGCAGCTTGGGGGGGGGCCGGGACACTGAAGCTTTCTTT.

The chain joins TRBV6-6 to TRBJ2-2, with 9 bases fitting TRBD1. Germline CDR1 reads MNHNY; CDR2 reads SVGAGI (reference sequence). Trimming cost V 6 bases and J 3 bases; bases outside gene matches: 5. The CDR3 contains 15 residues. The CDR3 region has the DNA TGTGCCAGCAGACCTCGACAGGGGGACACCGGGGAGCTGTTTTTT. Its translation is CASRPRQGDTGELFF.

The V gene is TRBV28, the J gene TRBJ1-1, with D unresolved. V was trimmed by 5 bases and J by 1 base, leaving 14 bases between them. Per the germline V gene, CDR1 is MDHEN and CDR2 is SYDVKM. The CDR3 covers 15 residues. CDR3 residues: CASSEPRLTNTEAFF. The CDR3 coding sequence is TGTGCCAGCAGTGAACCGAGACTCACGAACACTGAAGCTTTCTTT.

V usage is TRBV7-9 and J usage is TRBJ2-3; TRBD2 matches at 7 bases. The germline V gene encodes CDR1 SEHNR and CDR2 FQNEAQ (reference sequence). V lost 4 bases, J lost 6 bases, and 13 bases stayed unmatched. The CDR3 is 16 residues long. The CDR3 DNA reads as TGTGCCAGCAGCTCGTCTAGCGGTGGAGTTTTGGATACGCAGTATTTT. Protein sequence: CASSSSSGGVLDTQYF.

V is TRBV7-2 and J is TRBJ2-1; the match to TRBD2 covers 7 bases. The CDR3 spans 15 residues. The V segment lost 0 bases and the J segment 4 bases; nucleotides outside the gene matches: 3. Germline V lookup: CDR1 SGHTA, CDR2 FQGNSA. This CDR3 reads CASSLAGGNYNEQFF. In DNA, the CDR3 is TGTGCCAGCAGCTTAGCGGGGGGGAATTACAATGAGCAGTTCTTC.

The CDR3 spells CATASSGRAEDEQFF. CDR3 bases: TGTGCCACAGCGAGTAGCGGGAGGGCCGAGGATGAGCAGTTCTTC. The chain links TRBV15 to TRBJ2-1; 11 bases align to TRBD2. Trimming removed 9 bases from V and 8 bases from J; junction bases left unmatched: 12. Germline CDR1 is LNHNV and CDR2 is YYDKDF (reference sequence). The CDR3 loop spans 15 amino acids.

The CDR3 loop is CASSTSRQETQYF. The CDR3 DNA is TGTGCCAGCAGCACCAGTCGGCAAGAGACCCAGTACTTC. The V and J genes are TRBV7-3 and TRBJ2-5; D ambiguous. Germline CDR1 SGHTA, CDR2 FQGTGA. The V gene lost 5 bases and the J gene lost 2 bases, with 9 bases spanning the gap. The CDR3 spans 13 residues.

This clone appeared once. The V call is TRBV30, the J call TRBJ2-2, with 11 bases that match TRBD2. The CDR3 loop spans 14 amino acids. The germline V gene has CDR1 GTSNPN and CDR2 SVGIG (reference sequence). The J segment lost 2 bases and the V segment lost 8 bases, leaving 4 bases of the junction unmatched. Written as DNA, the CDR3 is TGTGCCCTAACTAGCGGGGGAAACACCGGGGAGCTGTTTTTT. Residues: CALTSGGNTGELFF.

The chain couples TRBV4-3 to TRBJ2-1, with D possibly matching TRBD2 (5 bases). Trimming stripped 0 bases from V and 2 bases from J, with 8 bases between. Germline-derived CDR1 and CDR2 are LGHNA and YSLEER. This CDR3 is 15 amino acids long. This CDR3 is CASSQDFGTYNEQFF. CDR3 in DNA: TGCGCCAGCAGCCAAGATTTCGGGACCTACAATGAGCAGTTCTTC.

The chain combines TRBV2 with TRBJ2-7; 7 positions match TRBD1. The CDR3 totals 15 residues. Looked up from germline, CDR1 is SNHLY and CDR2 is FYNNEI. V shed 4 bases, J shed 1 base, and the junction held 7 bases outside the gene matches. The CDR3 spells CASSAEGAGSYEQYF. The CDR3, as DNA: TGTGCCAGCAGTGCTGAGGGGGCTGGGTCCTACGAGCAGTACTTC. The whole variable domain, remainder taken from reference TRBV2 and TRBJ2-7, is EPEVTQTPSHQVTQMGQEVILRCVPISNHLYFYWYRQILGQKVEFLVSFYNNEISEKSEIFDDQFSVERPDGSNFTLKIRSTKLEDSAMYFCASSAEGAGSYEQYFGPGTRLTVT.

The chain combines TRBV5-1 with TRBJ1-1; D is unresolved. V was clipped by 4 bases and J by 5 bases, with 18 bases between them. This CDR3 is 15 amino acids long. Germline V gives CDR1 SGHRS, CDR2 YFSETQ. CDR3 sequence: CASSPFRRVETEAFF. The CDR3 DNA reads as TGCGCCAGCAGCCCCTTCCGGAGGGTAGAGACTGAAGCTTTCTTT.

The chain carries TRBV18 and TRBJ2-5; D gene unclear. Trimming left V 3 bases short and J 3 bases short, with 8 bases between. The CDR3 is made up of 13 amino acids. Germline CDR1 is KGHSH and CDR2 is LQKENI. The DNA for the CDR3 is TGTGCCAGCTCACCCCGACGGGAAGAGACCCAGTACTTC. It specifies CASSPRREETQYF.

V is TRBV29-1 and J is TRBJ2-7; D may correspond to TRBD1 or TRBD2 (6 bases each). The V and J ends lost 7 bases and 7 bases respectively, with 20 bases between them. Per germline, CDR1 SQVTM and CDR2 ANQGSEA. The CDR3 is 13 amino acids. The DNA of the CDR3 is TGCAGCGCCGCGAGGGGGGCTGGAGGAGAGCAGTACTTC. It encodes CSAARGAGGEQYF.

V and J are TRBV2 and TRBJ2-2; 11 nucleotides align to TRBD2. Germline V CDR1 and CDR2: SNHLY, FYNNEI. J lost 6 bases, V lost 5 bases, and 2 bases had no gene match. The CDR3 consists of 14 residues. In nucleotides, the CDR3 is TGTGCCAGCAGTCTACTAGCGGGAGCCGGGGAGCTGTTTTTT. Encoded protein: CASSLLAGAGELFF.

Comments on this clone: The germline gene is not matched at one end of the junction; a read error may be the cause. The chain carries TRBV7-7 and TRBJ2-5, with TRBD2 matching 7 bases. The CDR3 is made up of 13 amino acids. Germline assignment: CDR1 SSHAT and CDR2 FNYEAQ (reference sequence). DNA of the CDR3: TGTGCTAGCAGCTCGACTAGCTCGGGGACCCAGTACTTC. Its protein product is CASSSTSSGTQYF. Together with reference TRBV7-7 and TRBJ2-5, the CDR3 gives the full variable domain: GAGVSQSPRYKVTKRGQDVTLRCDPISSHATLYWYQQALGQGPEFLTYFNYEAQPDKSGLPSDRFSAERPEGSISTLTIQRTEQRDSAMYRCASSSTSSGTQYFGPGTRLLVL.

This clone was seen only once. The chain is built from TRBV10-3 and TRBJ1-5; D might be TRBD1 (6 bases). The germline V gene encodes CDR1 ENHRY and CDR2 SYGVKD. The V and J ends lost 7 bases and 3 bases respectively, with 10 bases between them. The CDR3 consists of 13 residues. In nucleotides, the CDR3 is TGTGCCATCAACGGACAGCCCAATCAGCCCCAGCATTTT. Amino acid sequence: CAINGQPNQPQHF.

This sequence joins TRBV11-3 and TRBJ2-7; 9 bases agree with TRBD2. The V segment lost 6 bases and the J segment 4 bases; nucleotides outside the gene matches: 10. The CDR3 has 15 amino acids. CDR1 SGHNT and CDR2 YENEEA come from the germline V gene. CDR3 DNA sequence: TGTGCCAGCAGTCCCGGGACTAGCTCGGTGTACGAGCAGTACTTC. Translation gives CASSPGTSSVYEQYF. The full variable domain, with the rest looked up from reference TRBV11-3 and TRBJ2-7, is EAGVVQSPRYKIIEKKQPVAFWCNPISGHNTLYWYLQNLGQGPELLIRYENEEAVDDSQLPKDRFSAERLKGVDSTLKIQPAELGDSAVYLCASSPGTSSVYEQYFGPGTRLTVT.

The chain is built from TRBV19 and TRBJ2-7; D may be TRBD1 or TRBD2 (6 bases each). Trimming took 8 bases from V and 3 from J, leaving 20 bases between them. The CDR3 is 15 residues long. Per the germline V gene, CDR1 is LNHDA and CDR2 is SQIVND (reference sequence). The DNA for the CDR3 is TGTGCCAGTTCTAATCGGAGGGGACACCTCTACGAGCAGTACTTC. This gives the protein CASSNRRGHLYEQYF.

DNA of the CDR3: TGTGCCAGCAGTGAACAGGGGGTAGGTTCGGGCACTGAAGCTTTCTTT. Translation: CASSEQGVGSGTEAFF. The chain is built from TRBV6-1 and TRBJ1-1, with 7 bases aligning to TRBD1. Per germline, CDR1 MNHNS and CDR2 SASEGT. The trim removed 2 bases at V and 4 bases at J, leaving 10 bases unmatched. The CDR3 is made up of 16 amino acids.

The J gene is TRBJ2-7, the V gene TRBV2; no definite D call. The V and J ends lost 6 bases and 3 bases respectively, with 15 bases between them. The CDR3 runs to 14 residues. Per the germline V gene, CDR1 is SNHLY and CDR2 is FYNNEI. The DNA for the CDR3 is TGTGCCAGCAGGGGTACAGTTGGAAGCTACGAGCAGTACTTC. It is translated as CASRGTVGSYEQYF. The full variable domain, its missing parts supplied by reference TRBV2 and TRBJ2-7, is EPEVTQTPSHQVTQMGQEVILRCVPISNHLYFYWYRQILGQKVEFLVSFYNNEISEKSEIFDDQFSVERPDGSNFTLKIRSTKLEDSAMYFCASRGTVGSYEQYFGPGTRLTVT.

This chain connects TRBV14 to TRBJ1-2; possibly TRBD1 for D (5 bases). The germline gives CDR1 SGHDN, CDR2 FVKESK. This CDR3 comprises 14 residues. V shed 3 bases and J shed 8 bases, with 16 bases lying between them. As DNA, the CDR3 is TGTGCCAGCAGCCAGGGTCGGGGGGTTGGAGGCTACACCTTC. Translation: CASSQGRGVGGYTF. The variable domain in full, completed from reference TRBV14 and TRBJ1-2, reads EAGVTQFPSHSVIEKGQTVTLRCDPISGHDNLYWYRRVMGKEIKFLLHFVKESKQDESGMPNNRFLAERTGGTYSTLKVQPAELEDSGVYFCASSQGRGVGGYTFGSGTRLTVV.

This chain links TRBV6-4 with TRBJ1-5; no clear D. V lost 5 bases and J lost 3, with 8 bases in between. CDR3 length equals 13 residues. Germline CDR1 MRHNA, CDR2 SNTAGT. CDR3 nucleotide sequence: TGTGCCAGCAGTTCGAATTCCAATCAGCCCCAGCATTTT. Protein product: CASSSNSNQPQHF.

This clone was counted once. The chain combines TRBV4-1 with TRBJ2-1; TRBD2 matches 13 bases. With 4 bases clipped from V and 9 bases from J, the junction kept 9 bases outside the gene matches. This CDR3 contains 16 residues. Germline V gene sequence: CDR1 MGHRA, CDR2 YSYEKL. The CDR3 DNA is TGCGCCAGCAGCCCTCTTAAGGGACTAGCGGGATCTGAGCAGTTCTTC. This translates into CASSPLKGLAGSEQFF.

The sample holds one count of this clone. This chain connects TRBV5-1 to TRBJ1-6; 10 bases map to TRBD1. V shed 3 bases and J 9 bases; nucleotides not matched to a gene: 6. Germline assignment: CDR1 SGHRS and CDR2 YFSETQ. The CDR3 runs to 15 residues. The CDR3 DNA reads TGCGCCAGCAGCTGGACGGACAGGGGGGTTTCACCCCTCCACTTT. Its translation is CASSWTDRGVSPLHF.

V usage is TRBV7-9 and J usage is TRBJ2-3, with TRBD2 matching 11 bases. The J segment lost 5 bases and the V segment lost 3 bases, leaving 10 bases of the junction unmatched. The CDR3 length is 17 residues. Germline CDR1 SEHNR, CDR2 FQNEAQ (reference sequence). The chain's CDR3 is CASSFPSGRPIGDTQYF. CDR3 bases: TGTGCCAGCAGCTTTCCTAGCGGGAGGCCCATAGGAGATACGCAGTATTTT.

The chain is built from TRBV30 and TRBJ2-3; no reliable D call. The CDR3 totals 14 residues. The V end was cut by 2 bases, the J end by 6 bases, with 15 bases between. Germline V lookup: CDR1 GTSNPN, CDR2 SVGIG (reference sequence). CDR3 nucleotide sequence: TGTGCCTGGAGTCCAGAGACGGGCGGCGATACGCAGTATTTT. This codes for CAWSPETGGDTQYF.

This clone was seen a single time. The genes are TRBV30 and TRBJ2-3; weak D call: TRBD2 (5 bases). Germline V CDR1 and CDR2: GTSNPN, SVGIG (reference sequence). The CDR3 covers 15 residues. The V end lost 3 bases, the J end lost 4 bases, and 17 bases lay between the germline ends. The chain's CDR3 is CAWSPKAGGPDTQYF. CDR3 DNA: TGTGCCTGGAGCCCCAAGGCGGGCGGCCCAGATACGCAGTATTTT.

This chain connects TRBV6-1 to TRBJ2-5; 8 bases fit TRBD2. The trim removed 3 bases at V and 5 bases at J, leaving 5 bases unmatched. Germline V gene data show CDR1 as MNHNS and CDR2 as SASEGT. The CDR3 loop spans 14 amino acids. CDR3 DNA: TGTGCCAGCAGTGATCCGGGAGGGCGGGAGACCCAGTACTTC. This sequence encodes CASSDPGGRETQYF.

This clone has only a few counts. This chain connects TRBV29-1 to TRBJ2-7, with D hard to call. The CDR3 length is 11 residues. CDR1 is SQVTM and CDR2 is ANQGSEA in the germline V gene. Trimming pared 7 bases from V and 0 bases from J, leaving 7 bases between. This CDR3 is CSAKLSYEQYF. Here the CDR3 DNA reads TGCAGCGCTAAACTCTCCTACGAGCAGTACTTC.

CDR3 in DNA: TGCGCCAGCAGCCGTGGACAGGGGGCCGCAGATACGCAGTATTTT. It yields the protein CASSRGQGAADTQYF. This sequence joins TRBV5-1 and TRBJ2-3, with TRBD1 identical over 11 bases. CDR3 size: 15 residues. CDR1 SGHRS and CDR2 YFSETQ come from the germline V gene. The V and J ends lost 4 bases and 4 bases, in that order; junction bases with no gene match: 5.